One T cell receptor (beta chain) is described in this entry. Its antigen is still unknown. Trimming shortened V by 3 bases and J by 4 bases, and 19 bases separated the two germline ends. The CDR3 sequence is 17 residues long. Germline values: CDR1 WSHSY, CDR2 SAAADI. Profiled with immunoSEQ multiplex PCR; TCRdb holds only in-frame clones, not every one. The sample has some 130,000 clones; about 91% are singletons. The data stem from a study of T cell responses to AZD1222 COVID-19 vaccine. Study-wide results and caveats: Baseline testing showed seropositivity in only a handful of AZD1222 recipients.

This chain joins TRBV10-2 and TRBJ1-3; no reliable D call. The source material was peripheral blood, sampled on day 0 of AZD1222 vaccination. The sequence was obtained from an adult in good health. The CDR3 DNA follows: TGCGCCAGCAGTGATAACCCCGGCAGAGGGCTAGGAAACACCATATATTTT. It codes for CASSDNPGRGLGNTIYF.